This T cell receptor (beta chain) originates from a study of vaccination and CD4 T cells after COVID-19. Study information: The study enrolled six male and four female convalescents, two of whom were Hispanic. The post-COVID samples were taken a median roughly 94 days after diagnosis, anywhere from 35 to 161. Ranging from 14 to 241, the interval between dose two and post-vaccine sampling had a median of 72 days.

With the Oncomine TCR Beta short-read assay, DNA from cultured CD4+ T cells was sequenced. TCRdb re-called the PCR reads with MiXCR, one entry per CDR3 protein. The sample holds several thousand distinct CDR3 sequences, roughly 80% seen once. Germline assignment: CDR1 DFQATT and CDR2 SNEGSKA (reference sequence). Trimming left V 1 base short and J 7 bases short, with 10 bases between. This CDR3 contains 12 residues. As regards this clonotype: The antigen is not known.

Indicated treatment: roughly 10-day PBMC culture with coronavirus spike peptide pools or control peptides (ViraFEST assay). V is TRBV20-1 and J is TRBJ1-2; D not resolved. The origin of this receptor is a human donor who had recovered from COVID-19. Input material: CD4+ T cells from blood, cultured in vitro. The CDR3 loop reads CSARGGQSGYTF. CDR3 in DNA: TGCAGTGCTAGAGGAGGGCAGAGTGGCTACACCTTC.